The entry below gives a single T cell receptor (beta chain) sequence along with its context. In germline, CDR1 is LNHDA, CDR2 SQIVND (reference sequence). Losses at the gene ends were 3 bases for V and 5 bases for J; bases not matched to a gene: 5. The CDR3 is 14 amino acids. This record comes from a study of blood T cell repertoires in COVID-19. On the study more broadly: Specimens from acute and convalescent COVID-19 originated in the United States, Italy and Spain. Sources were T cells, B-cell-depleted T cells, or PBMCs; the material itself was cDNA or gDNA.

As originally analysed: Reference gene primers were amplified, and this amplification served to estimate nucleated cell counts. Assay used: immunoSEQ multiplex PCR; TCRdb lists only in-frame clones, some missing. The D gene and trimming were derived from the DNA, and the V and J assignments and clone size from that table. The table has over 150,000 clones, approximately 81% seen once. This chain joins TRBV19 and TRBJ2-7; TRBD1 matches 9 bases. The origin of this receptor is a woman in her sixties with COVID-19, enrolled during active disease. The sequenced sample consisted of peripheral blood. The CDR3 loop is CASSMGTGYDEQYF. CDR3 nucleotides: TGTGCCAGTAGTATGGGGACAGGGTACGACGAGCAGTACTTC.